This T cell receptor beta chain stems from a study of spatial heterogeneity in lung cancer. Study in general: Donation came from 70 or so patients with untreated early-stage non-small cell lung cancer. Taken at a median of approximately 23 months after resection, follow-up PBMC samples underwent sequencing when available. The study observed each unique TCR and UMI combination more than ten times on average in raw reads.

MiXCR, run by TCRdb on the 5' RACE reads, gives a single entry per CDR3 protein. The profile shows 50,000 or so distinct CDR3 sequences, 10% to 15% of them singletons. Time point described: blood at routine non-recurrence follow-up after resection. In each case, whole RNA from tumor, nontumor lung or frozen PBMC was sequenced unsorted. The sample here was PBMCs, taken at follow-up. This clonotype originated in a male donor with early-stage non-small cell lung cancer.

The CDR3 DNA follows: TGTGCCAGCAGCTTACGAGGGGCCCGCTCTGAAGCTTTCTTT. Translation: CASSLRGARSEAFF. The gene calls are TRBV7-9 and TRBJ1-1; D is possibly TRBD1 (5 bases). CDR3 length: 14 residues. Trimming pared 2 bases from V and 6 bases from J, leaving 13 bases between. Germline values: CDR1 SEHNR, CDR2 FQNEAQ (reference sequence). The full variable domain, rest sourced from reference TRBV7-9 and TRBJ1-1, is DTGVSQNPRHKITKRGQNVTFRCDPISEHNRLYWYRQTLGQGPEFLTYFQNEAQLEKSRLLSDRFSAERPKGSFSTLEIQRTEQGDSAMYLCASSLRGARSEAFFGQGTRLTVV.